The 9 T cell receptor beta chains listed next were all sequenced from one sample in a study of blood T cell repertoires in COVID-19. Sequencing was performed with immunoSEQ multiplex PCR; in TCRdb, only in-frame clones are kept and a portion is missing. The table shows about 260,000 clones, with more than 75% occurring only once. The sample consisted of peripheral blood. These receptors were obtained from a woman aged 50 to 65 with acute or convalescent COVID-19.

This clone was detected once. The chain links TRBV2 to TRBJ1-1; 9 bases are shared with TRBD1. Germline values: CDR1 SNHLY, CDR2 FYNNEI. Germline trimming cut 2 bases from V and 4 bases from J; bases unmatched to any gene: 5. The CDR3 extends over 15 amino acids. The CDR3 DNA reads as TGTGCCAGCAGTGAACTGACAGGGGGTGGCACTGAAGCTTTCTTT. Residues: CASSELTGGGTEAFF.

V and J are TRBV10-2 and TRBJ2-1, with no clear D. Germline lookup yields CDR1 WSHSY and CDR2 SAAADI. The CDR3 runs to 13 residues. V was cut by 2 bases and J by 3 bases, with 5 bases left in between. The CDR3: CASSEISYNEQFF. The CDR3 DNA reads as TGCGCCAGCAGTGAGATCAGCTACAATGAGCAGTTCTTC.

The rearrangement uses TRBV7-2 and TRBJ2-7; 9 positions match TRBD2. Trimming removed 5 bases from V and 2 bases from J; junction bases left unmatched: 10. This CDR3 has 16 residues. Germline V lookup: CDR1 SGHTA, CDR2 FQGNSA. The CDR3 coding sequence is TGTGCCAGCAGCCCAGATGGCGGGGGGGCCGCCTACGAGCAGTACTTC. As protein: CASSPDGGGAAYEQYF.

V and J are TRBV6-2 or TRBV6-3 and TRBJ2-5; 12 bases align to TRBD2. CDR1 is MNHEY, CDR2 SVGEGT, per germline. V was clipped by 5 bases and J by 4 bases; unmatched bases: 5. This CDR3 is 15 amino acids long. CDR3 loop: CASSRLAGDRETQYF. The DNA for the CDR3 is TGTGCCAGCAGTCGACTAGCGGGAGATCGAGAGACCCAGTACTTC.

The sample holds one count of this clone. J is TRBJ2-7 and V is TRBV5-5; 11 bases fit TRBD2. V lost 4 bases and J lost 0; bases outside the gene matches: 3. CDR1 SGHKS and CDR2 YYEKEE come from the germline V gene (reference sequence). There are 15 residues in the CDR3. CDR3 residues: CASSPTSGISYEQYF. Written as DNA, the CDR3 is TGTGCCAGCAGCCCGACTAGCGGGATCTCCTACGAGCAGTACTTC.

This sequence joins TRBV25-1 and TRBJ2-1; 9 bases are a match to TRBD2. Germline V gene data show CDR1 as MGHDK and CDR2 as SYGVNS. The CDR3 consists of 16 residues. The J segment lost 9 bases and the V segment lost 3 bases, leaving 12 bases of the junction unmatched. The CDR3 DNA sequence: TGTGCCAGCAGTGATAGCGGGAGATTCTTCCTTGGTGAGCAGTTCTTC. Amino acid sequence: CASSDSGRFFLGEQFF.

The V and J genes are TRBV9 and TRBJ2-1, with TRBD2 matching over 8 bases. V lost 4 bases, J lost 4 bases, and 7 bases stayed unmatched. Germline values: CDR1 SGDLS, CDR2 YYNGEE. There are 15 residues in the CDR3. CDR3 sequence (DNA): TGTGCCAGCAGCCCCCAGGCTAGCGGGTACAATGAGCAGTTCTTC. Protein: CASSPQASGYNEQFF.

This sequence joins TRBV7-9 and TRBJ2-5, with D tentatively TRBD2 (5 bases). CDR1 and CDR2 (germline): SEHNR, FQNEAQ (reference sequence). The CDR3 extends over 14 amino acids. V was shortened by 4 bases and J by 5 bases, with 14 bases between the two germline ends. The CDR3 DNA follows: TGTGCCAGCAGCTCTATGGGCGGCGGGGAGACCCAGTACTTC. Translation: CASSSMGGGETQYF. Combining the CDR3 with reference TRBV7-9 and TRBJ2-5 gives the whole variable domain DTGVSQNPRHKITKRGQNVTFRCDPISEHNRLYWYRQTLGQGPEFLTYFQNEAQLEKSRLLSDRFSAERPKGSFSTLEIQRTEQGDSAMYLCASSSMGGGETQYFGPGTRLLVL.

The V gene is TRBV2, the J gene TRBJ2-7; 8 bases are shared with TRBD2. This CDR3 has 14 residues. Germline lookup yields CDR1 SNHLY and CDR2 FYNNEI. J was trimmed by 1 base and V by 8 bases; bases with no gene match: 7. As DNA, the CDR3 is TGTGCCAGCTGCCGGCGGGAGGAATCCTACGAGCAGTACTTC. Amino acids: CASCRREESYEQYF.